Reported below is one T cell receptor beta chain. V lost 4 bases to trimming and J lost 6 bases; unmatched junction nucleotides: 10. The CDR3 has 15 amino acids. Germline-derived CDR1 and CDR2 are SGHRS and YFSETQ. These data are taken from a study of blood T cell repertoires in COVID-19. Produced via immunoSEQ multiplex PCR; TCRdb's table is partial and in-frame only. Here the sample spans over 450,000 clones, roughly 89% being singletons. Input material: peripheral blood. The chain has TRBV5-1 and TRBJ1-2; 9 positions agree with TRBD1. This clonotype was sampled from a man aged 18 to 29 with COVID-19, enrolled during active disease. The CDR3 sequence: CASSPNETGGDGYTF. CDR3 sequence (DNA): TGCGCCAGCAGCCCAAACGAAACAGGGGGCGATGGCTACACCTTC.